This TCR beta chain derives from a study of blood T cell repertoires in COVID-19. Enrolment of Seattle patients took place during active infection, and they were followed longitudinally. Data came from immunoSEQ multiplex PCR; TCRdb stores just in-frame clones and leaves some out. The sample lists around 60,000 clones, approximately 81% occurring once. Sequencing was done on a sample of peripheral blood. The TCR sequence derives from a man aged 55 to 70 with COVID-19, enrolled during active disease.

CDR3 sequence (DNA): TGTGCCAGCAGCTTCCAGGGGGAAGATTCACCCCTCCACTTT. Its translation is CASSFQGEDSPLHF. The chain employs TRBV11-3 and TRBJ1-6; 7 positions agree with TRBD1. Unmatched junction bases numbered 4, after V lost 3 bases and J lost 8 bases. This CDR3 spans 14 amino acids. Germline values: CDR1 SGHNT, CDR2 YENEEA.